This T cell receptor (beta chain) stems from a study of shared clonotypes between healthy human individuals. Study-level results: The genetic and exposure-history diversity represented was limited by few donors. Around 4.7% of naive CD4 clonotypes were shared across four donors. Read depth was anticipated to influence clonotype sharing among donors.

The V gene lost 2 bases and the J gene lost 10 bases, with 12 bases spanning the gap. This CDR3 is 13 amino acids long. CDR1 is SGHVS and CDR2 is FQNEAQ in the germline V gene. Worth noting for this clone: The antigen is unknown.

Assay: immunoSEQ multiplex PCR; the TCRdb copy retains only in-frame clones and omits some. This table has about 660,000 clones, 74% appearing once. Specimen: memory CD4+ T cells sorted from blood. Subset indicated: CD45RA-negative fraction. This clonotype was sampled from a young woman in good health. The genes are TRBV7-8 and TRBJ2-1; the D is unclear. The CDR3, as DNA: TGTGCCAGCAGCTTAACAGAAACTGGCGAGCAGTTCTTC. This gives the protein CASSLTETGEQFF. Full variable domain (outside the CDR3, taken from reference TRBV7-8 and TRBJ2-1): GAGVSQSPRYKVAKRGQDVALRCDPISGHVSLFWYQQALGQGPEFLTYFQNEAQLDKSGLPSDRFFAERPEGSVSTLKIQRTQQEDSAVYLCASSLTETGEQFFGPGTRLTVL.